This T cell receptor beta chain appears in the sequencing data of a study of T cell clones after liver transplantation (dated by TCRdb to 2018 to 2020). About the study as a whole: Samples were obtained from ITN030ST, a randomized trial in which withdrawal of immunosuppression was attempted within 2 years of liver transplantation. Donor-reactive T cell clones were identified by TCRbeta sequencing after a pre-transplant mixed lymphocyte reaction and then tracked in post-transplant blood. Third party-reactive TCRbeta sequences were also identified from pre-transplant MLRs to serve as an antigen-independent comparator for donor-reactive sequences. Three of the eight recipients were HCV-positive; the others were transplanted for non-autoimmune, non-viral indications. No induction therapy was given to the subjects, and standard immunosuppression was administered until randomization at 12-24 months post-transplant. Tolerance was defined as complete immunosuppression withdrawal for at least one year with no rise in liver enzymes beyond twice the upper limit of normal. The studied cohort comprised 8 liver transplant recipients, 3 classified as tolerant and 5 as non-tolerant. Points the paper makes about the study in general: In 5 of 8 subjects, regardless of tolerance or HCV status, circulating donor-reactive CD4 TCRbeta sequences dropped significantly post-transplant. When repertoire turnover was accounted for, significantly reduced detection of donor-reactive sequences was found in 7 of 8 subjects for CD4 and in 8 of 8 subjects for CD8. Because no allograft tissue specimens were available, donor-reactive T cells may have migrated into the graft instead of being deleted. Low numbers of available donor cells limited the measurable donor-reactive repertoire in a couple of subjects. The decline in donor-reactive sequences exceeded the decline in third party-reactive sequences, suggesting partial antigen-specific deletion that was unrelated to withdrawal success. The conclusions were preliminary, being limited by small, heterogeneous patient numbers and by non-standardized post-transplant time points.

From a lookup of the germline V gene, CDR1 and CDR2 are LGHNA and YNFKEQ. V was cut back by 5 bases and J by 5 bases, leaving a gap of 15 bases between them. The CDR3 sequence holds 15 residues, the cysteine and phenylalanine included. The only DNA kept is the CDR3, 45 bases in frame from the first base. High-throughput TCRbeta CDR3 sequencing of frozen genomic DNA was performed by immunoSEQ, including PCR amplification, mapping, bias correction and internal controls. As for the authors' bioinformatics: Only productive rearrangements were retained, with each unique TCRbeta sequence defined by its CDR3 nucleotide sequence together with its V and J gene. A sequence counted as donor-reactive only if the sequence showed at least 5-fold expansion in CFSE-low cells compared with unstimulated pre-transplant cells and had a frequency of at least 0.01%. To ensure at least 90% detection power, minimum frequency thresholds were set for each subject based on that subject's lowest-template unstimulated sample. Repertoire turnover was measured by Jensen-Shannon divergence between the top 1000 TCRbeta sequences post- and pre-transplant. Two-sided Fisher's exact tests were used to test for changes in the detection of donor-reactive sequences. TCRdb took over this immuneACCESS table, retaining in-frame rearrangements with V and J assigned. Such tables are incomplete; in checked studies, under half of the missing clones stem from an unresolved V gene, and the remainder is unexplained. That table gives V, J and clone size, and the DNA gave D and trimming. The sample table records around 5,600 clones; about 32% of these occur just once. Of the sample, more than 5% is held by the ten largest clones.

Alloreactive TCRbeta sequences were defined by sequencing the proliferating CFSE-low cells from the MLR. In CFSE-MLRs, pre-transplant recipient cells were stimulated with donor PBMCs, splenocytes or lymph node cells, or with third-party PBMCs. Randomization to immunosuppression withdrawal applied to every one of the 8 studied subjects. The Qiagen DNeasy Blood and Tissue Kit was used to isolate genomic DNA. Concerning this clone: Its cognate antigen has yet to be identified. The input lacks base qualities; no much larger clone sits a single base away.

Sequenced: CD4+ T cells from cultured PBMCs. The TCR comes from a human patient who received a liver transplant. Following transplantation, part of the T cell population may be supplied by the graft donor rather than the patient. This chain is built from TRBV4-2 and TRBJ2-2; TRBD1 might be the D gene, on 5 matching bases. The DNA reads as follows: TGTGCCAGCAGCTTGGGTCTCCCAGGGACCGGGGAGCTGTTTTTT. This codes for CASSLGLPGTGELFF.